The 26 T cell receptor beta chains presented below share a single source sample, sequenced in a study of blood T cell repertoires in COVID-19. Repertoires were generated with immunoSEQ multiplex PCR, while TCRdb's copy carries only in-frame clones and drops some. Of roughly 170,000 clones detected, over 75% appear once; the ten largest clones hold about 25%. Sequencing used peripheral blood. These receptors were collected from a woman aged 65 to 85 with acute or convalescent COVID-19.

This clone was counted a few times. The chain couples TRBV5-1 to TRBJ2-7; possibly TRBD1 for D (6 bases). Germline CDR1 is SGHRS and CDR2 is YFSETQ. Trimming took 0 bases from V and 5 from J, leaving 18 bases between them. The CDR3 is 16 amino acids. The CDR3 DNA follows: TGCGCCAGCAGCTTGGTCCAATACAGGGTTTCCGACGAGCAGTACTTC. Translation gives CASSLVQYRVSDEQYF.

The chain has TRBV18 and TRBJ1-3; D is perhaps TRBD1 (5 bases). The CDR3 has 14 amino acids. Germline-derived CDR1 and CDR2 are KGHSH and LQKENI. V lost 4 bases and J 4 bases, leaving 11 bases between the germline ends. Here the CDR3 reads CASSRGARGNTIYF. Written as DNA, the CDR3 is TGTGCCAGCTCACGCGGGGCCCGGGGAAACACCATATATTTT.

This chain connects TRBV5-6 to TRBJ2-5, with a tentative D call TRBD2 (6 bases). Trimming took off 3 bases at V and 12 bases at J, with 15 bases between the two ends. Germline CDR1 SGHDT, CDR2 YYEEEE. This CDR3 region has 12 residues. The CDR3 coding sequence is TGTGCCAGCAGCTCAGCAGCTGGGGGGAAGTACTTC. Translation gives CASSSAAGGKYF.

This sequence joins TRBV5-8 and TRBJ2-1; 8 nucleotides match TRBD1. The CDR3 extends over 13 amino acids. CDR1 SGHTS and CDR2 YDEGEE come from the germline V gene. V shed 2 bases, J shed 6 bases, and the junction held 1 base outside the gene matches. The CDR3 loop reads CASSLTGGNEQFF. The CDR3 DNA is TGTGCCAGCAGCTTAACAGGGGGCAATGAGCAGTTCTTC.

This chain joins TRBV27 and TRBJ1-6; 7 bases map to TRBD1. V lost 3 bases to trimming and J lost 8 bases; unmatched junction nucleotides: 7. Germline CDR1 is MNHEY and CDR2 is SMNVEV (reference sequence). The CDR3 has 15 amino acids. The chain's CDR3 is CASSFTGVGDSPLHF. CDR3 in DNA: TGTGCCAGCAGTTTCACAGGGGTAGGGGATTCACCCCTCCACTTT.

This sequence joins TRBV2 and TRBJ2-2; 11 bases match TRBD2. The CDR3 length is 16 residues. With V trimmed by 6 bases and J by 0 bases, 3 bases remained unmatched. Germline loops: CDR1 SNHLY, CDR2 FYNNEI. The CDR3 DNA is TGTGCCAGCAGACGACTAGCGGGATCGAACACCGGGGAGCTGTTTTTT. It codes for CASRRLAGSNTGELFF.

This chain links TRBV7-2 with TRBJ2-2, with 9 bases matching TRBD2. The length of the CDR3 is 16 residues. The junction had 6 bases not matched to a gene; V was cut back by 1 base and J by 6 bases. Germline loops: CDR1 SGHTA, CDR2 FQGNSA. This CDR3 reads CASSLVSGSRPGELFF. The DNA of the CDR3 is TGTGCCAGCAGCTTAGTTAGCGGGAGTCGGCCCGGGGAGCTGTTTTTT.

This clone was recorded a few times. The chain links TRBV2 to TRBJ1-6; D might be TRBD1 (6 bases). The CDR3 totals 14 residues. Trimming took 6 bases from V and 0 from J, leaving 6 bases between them. Looked up from germline, CDR1 is SNHLY and CDR2 is FYNNEI. The CDR3 loop reads CASRDSSYNSPLHF. As DNA, the CDR3 is TGTGCCAGCAGGGACAGCTCCTATAATTCACCCCTCCACTTT.

The J gene is TRBJ2-3, the V gene TRBV7-2; D unresolved. Germline CDR1 is SGHTA and CDR2 is FQGNSA. Trimming pared 1 base from V and 6 bases from J, leaving 5 bases between. The CDR3 has 12 amino acids. In DNA form, the CDR3 reads TGTGCCAGCAGCTTAGTCCGGGATACGCAGTATTTT. It yields the protein CASSLVRDTQYF.

The chain combines TRBV5-5 with TRBJ2-7, with D possibly being TRBD1 (6 bases). Trimming removed 1 base from V and 3 bases from J, with 14 bases in between. Per the germline V gene, CDR1 is SGHKS and CDR2 is YYEKEE (reference sequence). The CDR3 is 15 residues long. The CDR3 loop is CASSLLQGQGYEQYF. In DNA, the CDR3 is TGTGCCAGCAGCTTGTTACAGGGTCAAGGCTACGAGCAGTACTTC.

The V and J genes are TRBV2 and TRBJ2-3, with TRBD1 matching 11 bases. The CDR3 loop spans 15 amino acids. Germline V CDR1 and CDR2: SNHLY, FYNNEI. Trimming took 6 bases from V and 2 from J; bases not matched to a gene: 4. In nucleotides, the CDR3 is TGTGCCAGCAGGGTAGGACAGGGGGCCACAGATACGCAGTATTTT. Protein: CASRVGQGATDTQYF.

The V call is TRBV7-2, the J call TRBJ2-1; 8 bases line up with TRBD2. V was clipped by 7 bases and J by 5 bases; unmatched bases: 16. This CDR3 is built from 17 residues. Germline V gives CDR1 SGHTA, CDR2 FQGNSA. The CDR3 region is CASTVRFGLAGDNEQFF. CDR3 nucleotide sequence: TGTGCCAGCACCGTTCGTTTTGGGCTAGCGGGCGACAATGAGCAGTTCTTC.

The chain is built from TRBV5-4 and TRBJ1-6, with TRBD1 matching 8 bases. This CDR3 is 16 amino acids long. Germline V gene data show CDR1 as SGHNT and CDR2 as YYREEE (reference sequence). V shed 4 bases and J 7 bases; nucleotides not matched to a gene: 10. The CDR3 protein is CASSLTDRGPNSPLHF. Written as DNA, the CDR3 is TGTGCCAGCAGCCTCACTGACAGGGGACCAAATTCACCCCTCCACTTT. Complete variable domain (other parts from reference TRBV5-4 and TRBJ1-6): ETGVTQSPTHLIKTRGQQVTLRCSSQSGHNTVSWYQQALGQGPQFIFQYYREEENGRGNFPPRFSGLQFPNYSSELNVNALELDDSALYLCASSLTDRGPNSPLHFGNGTRLTVT.

The genes are TRBV3-1 (or the pseudogene TRBV3-2) and TRBJ1-2; TRBD1 matches at 7 bases. The CDR3 contains 14 residues. V lost 0 bases, J lost 4 bases, and 2 bases stayed unmatched. Germline V gives CDR1 LGHDT, CDR2 YNNKEL (reference sequence). CDR3 residues: CASSQDRGSYGYTF. Here the CDR3 DNA reads TGTGCCAGCAGCCAAGACAGGGGGAGCTATGGCTACACCTTC.

The chain employs TRBV2 and TRBJ2-3, with 9 bases that match TRBD1. The CDR3 extends over 17 amino acids. Losses at the gene ends were 3 bases for V and 3 bases for J; bases not matched to a gene: 10. Germline V CDR1 and CDR2: SNHLY, FYNNEI. The CDR3 bases are TGTGCCAGCAGTGAGTTCCGAGGGACAGGGTATACAGATACGCAGTATTTT. This translates into CASSEFRGTGYTDTQYF.

The J gene is TRBJ2-3, the V gene TRBV3-1 (or the pseudogene TRBV3-2); TRBD2 matches 8 bases. This CDR3 spans 16 amino acids. V shed 1 base, J shed 1 base, and the junction held 4 bases outside the gene matches. Germline CDR1 is LGHDT and CDR2 is YNNKEL (reference sequence). CDR3 in amino acids: CASSQGLAGGTDTQYF. CDR3 sequence (DNA): TGTGCCAGCAGCCAAGGCCTAGCGGGTGGCACAGATACGCAGTATTTT.

J is TRBJ2-7 and V is TRBV2, with 13 nucleotides matching TRBD2. CDR3 length: 14 residues. CDR1 is SNHLY, CDR2 FYNNEI, per germline. J was trimmed by 5 bases and V by 10 bases; bases with no gene match: 8. For the CDR3, the DNA is TGTGCCACCAAACTAGCGGGAGGGCCCCACGAGCAGTACTTC. It translates to CATKLAGGPHEQYF.

This rearrangement joins TRBV3-1 (or the pseudogene TRBV3-2) to TRBJ2-3; possible D gene TRBD2, 12 bases. Trimming shortened V by 3 bases and J by 3 bases, and 31 bases separated the two germline ends. Per germline, CDR1 LGHDT and CDR2 YNNKEL (reference sequence). The CDR3 length is 21 residues. The CDR3 sequence is CASSQTTGTGGTSGRTDTQYF. The CDR3 DNA is TGTGCCAGCAGCCAGACTACCGGGACAGGGGGTACTAGCGGGAGGACAGATACGCAGTATTTT.

The V call is TRBV21-1, the J call TRBJ1-3. TRBV21-1 is an annotated pseudogene. The CDR3 has 14 amino acids. The CDR3 DNA reads TGTGCCAGCTATAGGGACTACTCTGGAAACACCATATATTTT. Its translation: CASYRDYSGNTIYF.

The V and J genes are TRBV15 and TRBJ1-5; D may be TRBD1 (5 bases). CDR1 is LNHNV, CDR2 YYDKDF, per germline (reference sequence). The CDR3 contains 15 residues. Trimming took 0 bases from V and 1 from J, leaving 7 bases between them. The CDR3 nucleotides read TGTGCCACCAGCAGAGACGGGGGGAGCAATCAGCCCCAGCATTTT. It translates to CATSRDGGSNQPQHF.

J is TRBJ2-1 and V is TRBV6-4; 9 bases align to TRBD2. Germline loops: CDR1 MRHNA, CDR2 SNTAGT. J lost 9 bases, V lost 0 bases, and 9 bases had no gene match. The CDR3 totals 16 residues. CDR3 nucleotide sequence: TGTGCCAGCAGTGACTCGTCGGCGGGAGGGATTAGTGAGCAGTTCTTC. Translation gives CASSDSSAGGISEQFF.

The genes are TRBV5-1 and TRBJ2-3; a possible D gene is TRBD1 (5 bases). This CDR3 has 14 residues. V lost 0 bases and J lost 4, with 9 bases in between. CDR1 is SGHRS, CDR2 YFSETQ, per germline. The CDR3 spells CASSLDGRADTQYF. The CDR3 DNA reads TGCGCCAGCAGCTTGGACGGCAGGGCAGATACGCAGTATTTT. Variable domain in full (rest from reference TRBV5-1 and TRBJ2-3): KAGVTQTPRYLIKTRGQQVTLSCSPISGHRSVSWYQQTPGQGLQFLFEYFSETQRNKGNFPGRFSGRQFSNSRSEMNVSTLELGDSALYLCASSLDGRADTQYFGPGTRLTVL.

The V gene is TRBV10-3, the J gene TRBJ2-7; the match to TRBD1 covers 9 bases. CDR3 length: 14 residues. Losses at the gene ends were 4 bases for V and 2 bases for J; bases not matched to a gene: 3. CDR1 ENHRY and CDR2 SYGVKD come from the germline V gene. CDR3 loop: CAISVGTGTYEQYF. The DNA for the CDR3 is TGTGCCATCAGTGTCGGGACAGGGACCTACGAGCAGTACTTC.

V gene TRBV5-1 combines with J gene TRBJ1-2; 7 bases map to TRBD1. The CDR3 extends over 15 amino acids. V lost 5 bases, J lost 3 bases, and 10 bases stayed unmatched. Germline CDR1 is SGHRS and CDR2 is YFSETQ. The CDR3: CASSLEGGYDYGYTF. CDR3 DNA: TGCGCCAGCAGTTTAGAAGGGGGCTACGACTATGGCTACACCTTC.

The genes are TRBV27 and TRBJ1-6, with D maybe TRBD1 (6 bases). V was shortened by 2 bases and J by 8 bases, with 10 bases between the two germline ends. This CDR3 spans 14 amino acids. CDR1 is MNHEY, CDR2 SMNVEV, per germline (reference sequence). CDR3 in amino acids: CASSLGQRDSPLHF. The CDR3 nucleotides are TGTGCCAGCAGTTTAGGACAGAGAGATTCACCCCTCCACTTT.

This chain links TRBV28 with TRBJ1-5, with 7 positions matching TRBD1. The CDR3 runs 12 residues. V was pared by 9 bases and J by 6 bases, with 5 bases of the junction left unmatched. Per the germline V gene, CDR1 is MDHEN and CDR2 is SYDVKM. The CDR3 loop is CASTGDIQPQHF. The CDR3 nucleotides read TGTGCCAGTACAGGGGATATTCAGCCCCAGCATTTT.